These 26 T cell receptor beta chains came from one sample sequenced in a study of T cells in tuberculosis (dated by TCRdb to about 2018). Library preparation was by the immunoSEQ multiplex PCR assay. The source is immuneACCESS, and TCRdb retained only in-frame sequences with V and J called. Part of the clones is not carried over; for the studies checked, unresolved V genes explain less than half of this, and the remainder is unexplained. The sample records tens of thousands of clones, roughly 96% of which are singletons. Clones ranked in the top ten supply around 3.5% of the sample. Sequencing was performed on PBMCs. Every receptor here comes from a donor aged 10 to 29 with latent tuberculosis or without tuberculosis infection.

The chain uses TRBV29-1 and TRBJ1-3; tentatively, D is TRBD1 (5 bases). V lost 6 bases and J 4 bases, leaving 10 bases between the germline ends. The CDR3 runs to 12 residues. Germline values: CDR1 SQVTM, CDR2 ANQGSEA. CDR3 in amino acids: CSVDQGGNTIYF. CDR3 in DNA: TGCAGCGTCGACCAGGGAGGAAACACCATATATTTT.

This sequence joins TRBV10-3 and TRBJ2-2; 8 bases map to TRBD1. The germline gives CDR1 ENHRY, CDR2 SYGVKD. The CDR3 is 14 amino acids. The V gene end was trimmed by 6 bases and the J gene end by 7 bases; junction bases not matched to a gene: 7. The CDR3 DNA sequence: TGTGCCATCAGGGAGGGACAGGCGAACGGGGAGCTGTTTTTT. Translation: CAIREGQANGELFF.

The J gene is TRBJ2-7, the V gene TRBV27, with a weak D call TRBD2 (6 bases). The germline V and J ends were trimmed by 3 bases and 5 bases, with 14 bases remaining between them. Germline V gene lookup returns CDR1 MNHEY and CDR2 SMNVEV (reference sequence). CDR3 size: 14 residues. In DNA, the CDR3 is TGTGCCAGCAGTTTCGTGACGGGGGTGAACGAGCAGTACTTC. As protein: CASSFVTGVNEQYF.

V and J are TRBV18 and TRBJ1-1; D uncertain. Trimming cost V 3 bases and J 0 bases, with 8 bases left between them. The CDR3 covers 14 residues. Looked up from germline, CDR1 is KGHSH and CDR2 is LQKENI. DNA of the CDR3: TGTGCCAGCTCACCCCCGGTGATGAACACTGAAGCTTTCTTT. Translation gives CASSPPVMNTEAFF.

The chain is built from TRBV20-1 and TRBJ1-4; no definite D call. Trimming stripped 5 bases from V and 7 bases from J, with 8 bases between. Per germline, CDR1 DFQATT and CDR2 SNEGSKA (reference sequence). CDR3 length equals 11 residues. In DNA, the CDR3 is TGCAGTGCTCCCGGGATTGAAAAACTGTTTTTT. Its translation: CSAPGIEKLFF.

The J gene is TRBJ2-1, the V gene TRBV27; TRBD2 matches 7 bases. The J segment lost 1 base and the V segment lost 0 bases, leaving 0 bases of the junction unmatched. Per germline, CDR1 MNHEY and CDR2 SMNVEV (reference sequence). CDR3 length equals 15 residues. CDR3 sequence (DNA): TGTGCCAGCAGTTTATCCGGGGGGTCCTACAATGAGCAGTTCTTC. Its protein product is CASSLSGGSYNEQFF.

The chain employs TRBV28 and TRBJ2-3; perhaps TRBD1 as D (6 bases). Trimming left V 2 bases short and J 4 bases short, with 10 bases between. CDR3 size: 14 residues. Germline V lookup: CDR1 MDHEN, CDR2 SYDVKM. The CDR3 loop reads CASSLGGKSDTQYF. CDR3 bases: TGTGCCAGCAGTTTAGGGGGCAAATCAGATACGCAGTATTTT.

The genes are TRBV28 and TRBJ1-1; TRBD1 is a possible D gene (6 bases). The ends were cut back, 4 bases at V and 4 bases at J, with 10 bases in the middle. The CDR3 is 13 amino acids. Germline-derived CDR1 and CDR2 are MDHEN and SYDVKM. DNA for the CDR3: TGTGCCAGCAGTTCCGACAGGATCACTGAAGCTTTCTTT. Protein sequence: CASSSDRITEAFF. The full variable domain, rest sourced from reference TRBV28 and TRBJ1-1, is DVKVTQSSRYLVKRTGEKVFLECVQDMDHENMFWYRQDPGLGLRLIYFSYDVKMKEKGDIPEGYSVSREKKERFSLILESASTNQTSMYLCASSSDRITEAFFGQGTRLTVV.

The J gene is TRBJ1-4, the V gene TRBV25-1; TRBD1 matches 7 bases. The ends lost 6 bases at V and 7 bases at J; junction bases unmatched: 8. Germline V gives CDR1 MGHDK, CDR2 SYGVNS. There are 14 residues in the CDR3. In DNA form, the CDR3 reads TGTGCCAGCAGGAAGACAGGGCAGGGTGAAAAACTGTTTTTT. This gives the protein CASRKTGQGEKLFF.

This sequence joins TRBV30 and TRBJ2-2; 9 bases match TRBD1. The germline V gene encodes CDR1 GTSNPN and CDR2 SVGIG (reference sequence). The V and J ends lost 1 base and 4 bases, in that order; junction bases with no gene match: 7. The CDR3 is 16 amino acids. CDR3 region: CAWSEQGAEVTGELFF. The CDR3 nucleotides read TGTGCCTGGAGTGAACAGGGGGCGGAGGTCACCGGGGAGCTGTTTTTT.

J is TRBJ1-1 and V is TRBV28; no clear D. Trimming took off 6 bases at V and 7 bases at J, with 9 bases between the two ends. Germline V gene data show CDR1 as MDHEN and CDR2 as SYDVKM. CDR3 length: 11 amino acids. The CDR3 is CASRTQIEAFF. CDR3 coding DNA: TGTGCCAGCAGAACACAGATTGAAGCTTTCTTT.

The CDR3 DNA follows: TGTGCCAGCAGCTTGGGTAGCAGGGGAGGGGAAAAACTGTTTTTT. It codes for CASSLGSRGGEKLFF. This chain joins TRBV6-5 and TRBJ1-4; the D gene is possibly TRBD1 (6 bases). This CDR3 is built from 15 residues. Trimming cost V 6 bases and J 8 bases, with 19 bases left between them. Germline V gene data show CDR1 as MNHEY and CDR2 as SVGAGI.

The chain couples TRBV19 to TRBJ1-2; D is uncertain. Trimming stripped 4 bases from V and 4 bases from J, with 10 bases between. The CDR3 length is 13 residues. The germline gives CDR1 LNHDA, CDR2 SQIVND (reference sequence). In nucleotides, the CDR3 is TGTGCCAGTAGTACTAGCGGCACCTATGGCTACACCTTC. Translated: CASSTSGTYGYTF.

The V call is TRBV19, the J call TRBJ1-4; D is unresolved. This CDR3 comprises 15 residues. V lost 6 bases and J 0 bases, leaving 11 bases between the germline ends. From germline, CDR1 is LNHDA and CDR2 SQIVND (reference sequence). The CDR3 region has the DNA TGTGCCAGTAGGCGTAAGGGAGCAACTAATGAAAAACTGTTTTTT. Its translation: CASRRKGATNEKLFF.

The chain employs TRBV10-2 and TRBJ1-4, with D tentatively TRBD1 (5 bases). With 5 bases removed from V and 7 bases from J, the gap between germline ends came to 14 bases. The CDR3 consists of 14 residues. Per the germline V gene, CDR1 is WSHSY and CDR2 is SAAADI. The CDR3 DNA sequence: TGCGCCAGCAGTCTGGGCAGGGTCGGTGAAAAACTGTTTTTT. Translating it yields CASSLGRVGEKLFF.

The chain recombines TRBV4-1 with TRBJ1-5; TRBD1 matches 7 bases. This CDR3 comprises 15 residues. The germline V gene encodes CDR1 MGHRA and CDR2 YSYEKL. The V gene end was trimmed by 1 base and the J gene end by 11 bases; junction bases not matched to a gene: 11. The CDR3 DNA is TGCGCCAGCAGCCAAGTGGGTACAGGGGTGACGGCCCAGCATTTT. Residues: CASSQVGTGVTAQHF.

J is TRBJ1-6 and V is TRBV6-1; D gene unclear. The CDR3 sequence is 17 residues long. V shed 4 bases and J shed 9 bases, with 22 bases lying between them. From germline, CDR1 is MNHNS and CDR2 SASEGT. In DNA, the CDR3 is TGTGCCAGCAGTGCCCCTACGGGTATCGTTACTACTTCACCCCTCCACTTT. This encodes CASSAPTGIVTTSPLHF.

V is TRBV5-1 and J is TRBJ2-7; D gene ambiguous. V shed 4 bases and J shed 0 bases, with 14 bases lying between them. The CDR3 loop spans 15 amino acids. Germline CDR1 SGHRS, CDR2 YFSETQ. The CDR3 DNA reads TGCGCCAGCAGCCCAGGCAGTACGAGCTCCTACGAGCAGTACTTC. Amino acid sequence: CASSPGSTSSYEQYF.

The chain combines TRBV29-1 with TRBJ2-5; no firm D call. The CDR3 runs to 13 residues. CDR1 is SQVTM and CDR2 is ANQGSEA in the germline V gene. The V and J ends lost 4 bases and 5 bases respectively, with 14 bases between them. The DNA for the CDR3 is TGCAGCGTTGTCGGGTCTTCAACGGAGACCCAGTACTTC. This translates into CSVVGSSTETQYF.

J is TRBJ1-1 and V is TRBV7-8; D gene unclear. The germline V gene encodes CDR1 SGHVS and CDR2 FQNEAQ. The CDR3 spans 15 residues. Trimming cost V 1 base and J 5 bases, with 14 bases left between them. This CDR3 is CASSLVRGFWTEAFF. The DNA of the CDR3 is TGTGCCAGCAGCTTAGTCAGAGGGTTTTGGACTGAAGCTTTCTTT. The full variable domain, rest sourced from reference TRBV7-8 and TRBJ1-1, is GAGVSQSPRYKVAKRGQDVALRCDPISGHVSLFWYQQALGQGPEFLTYFQNEAQLDKSGLPSDRFFAERPEGSVSTLKIQRTQQEDSAVYLCASSLVRGFWTEAFFGQGTRLTVV.

The chain recombines TRBV29-1 with TRBJ2-7; D perhaps matches TRBD2 (7 bases). Trimming left V 5 bases short and J 3 bases short, with 14 bases between. The CDR3 has 13 amino acids. Germline V CDR1 and CDR2: SQVTM, ANQGSEA. In nucleotides, the CDR3 is TGCAGCGTTAGGGGAGGGGGGCTCTACGAGCAGTACTTC. Residues: CSVRGGGLYEQYF.

V is TRBV5-1 and J is TRBJ2-3, with D maybe TRBD2 (5 bases). The length of the CDR3 is 15 residues. The germline V and J ends were trimmed by 0 bases and 3 bases, with 11 bases remaining between them. Germline CDR1 reads SGHRS; CDR2 reads YFSETQ. The CDR3 nucleotides are TGCGCCAGCAGCTTGGGGGCGGGTACGACAGATACGCAGTATTTT. It is translated as CASSLGAGTTDTQYF.

The chain employs TRBV9 and TRBJ2-7; 9 positions agree with TRBD2. The ends lost 2 bases at V and 0 bases at J; junction bases unmatched: 6. CDR1 is SGDLS and CDR2 is YYNGEE in the germline V gene. The CDR3 spans 16 residues. CDR3 nucleotides: TGTGCCAGCAGCGTGGCTAGCGGGGATAGCTCCTACGAGCAGTACTTC. Amino acids: CASSVASGDSSYEQYF.

The chain uses TRBV28 and TRBJ1-1; perhaps TRBD1 as D (5 bases). Trimming took off 3 bases at V and 6 bases at J, with 8 bases between the two ends. Germline V lookup: CDR1 MDHEN, CDR2 SYDVKM. The CDR3 has 12 amino acids. For the CDR3, the DNA is TGTGCCAGCAGTTTGGAGGGGTCTGAAGCTTTCTTT. Translated: CASSLEGSEAFF.

V and J are TRBV4-2 and TRBJ1-1, with 8 bases fitting TRBD1. The CDR3 is 17 residues long. Germline V CDR1 and CDR2: LGHNA, YNFKEQ. V gave up 6 bases and J gave up 1 base; unmatched junction bases: 13. The CDR3 loop reads CASSPSTGATGNTEAFF. The CDR3, as DNA: TGTGCCAGCAGTCCTTCGACAGGGGCGACGGGGAACACTGAAGCTTTCTTT.

The V and J genes are TRBV5-1 and TRBJ2-6, with 9 bases matching TRBD1. CDR3 size: 18 residues. Germline V lookup: CDR1 SGHRS, CDR2 YFSETQ. The trim removed 4 bases at V and 1 base at J, leaving 9 bases unmatched. As DNA, the CDR3 is TGCGCCAGCAGCGCCCCCGGACAGGGGACATCTGGGGCCAACGTCCTGACTTTC. It specifies CASSAPGQGTSGANVLTF.